The entry that follows covers one T cell receptor (beta chain) sequence. TCRdb's copy holds only in-frame clones and misses some; the assay was immunoSEQ multiplex PCR. This table holds about 98,000 clones, about 92% found once. The CDR3 consists of 15 residues. Germline V gene data show CDR1 as SNHLY and CDR2 as FYNNEI. J was trimmed by 7 bases and V by 6 bases; bases with no gene match: 9. These data belong to a study of T cell changes during pregnancy in multiple sclerosis. The receptor's source is a female donor in good health, enrolled as a control in a pregnancy study. The genes are TRBV2 and TRBJ1-4; 9 bases are shared with TRBD1. The sample in question was peripheral blood, obtained after pregnancy. The CDR3 region is CASSEDRGLSEKLFF. Written as DNA, the CDR3 is TGTGCCAGCAGCGAGGACAGGGGCCTTTCTGAAAAACTGTTTTTT.